This entry lists 3 T cell receptor beta chains sequenced from one sample in a study of blood T cell repertoires in COVID-19. Libraries were prepared by immunoSEQ multiplex PCR; TCRdb keeps only in-frame clonotypes and omits some of them. The sample contains hundreds of thousands of clones, around four fifths of which appear only once. What was sequenced was peripheral blood. The origin of the receptors is a woman aged 50 to 60 with acute or convalescent COVID-19.

This chain uses TRBV20-1 with TRBJ2-7; D is unresolved. The CDR3 is 11 residues long. Germline V gene lookup returns CDR1 DFQATT and CDR2 SNEGSKA (reference sequence). V was shortened by 3 bases and J by 6 bases, with 9 bases between the two germline ends. The CDR3, as DNA: TGCAGTGCTAGTTTCGCGAGCGAGCAGTACTTC. Protein sequence: CSASFASEQYF.

This chain joins TRBV3-1 (or the pseudogene TRBV3-2) and TRBJ2-5; the D gene is possibly TRBD2 (6 bases). Per germline, CDR1 LGHDT and CDR2 YNNKEL (reference sequence). The germline V and J ends were trimmed by 3 bases and 4 bases, with 6 bases remaining between them. The CDR3 runs to 12 residues. The CDR3 protein is CASSQGGETQYF. CDR3 DNA sequence: TGTGCCAGCAGCCAGGGGGGAGAGACCCAGTACTTC.

The chain uses TRBV24-1 and TRBJ2-5, with 7 bases aligning to TRBD1. V trimming: 6 bases; J trimming: 4 bases; junction bases outside the gene matches: 7. The CDR3 runs 14 residues. Germline lookup yields CDR1 KGHDR and CDR2 SFDVKD. The CDR3 DNA reads TGTGCCACCAGTCTCGGGGCAGGGGGAGAGACCCAGTACTTC. Translated, it gives CATSLGAGGETQYF.